The sequence of this T cell receptor (beta chain) was determined in a study of blood T cell repertoires in COVID-19. Study details: Both acute and convalescent COVID-19 samples were obtained from the United States, Italy and Spain.

Per the study methods: For nucleated cells, counts were estimated from reference gene primer amplification. Measured with immunoSEQ multiplex PCR; TCRdb has only the in-frame clones, and not every one. V, J and clone size are taken as reported in that table, and D and trimming were inferred from the DNA itself. The sample yields some 150,000 clones, almost 90% seen once. This clone has only one observation. The sequencing input was peripheral blood. This clonotype was sampled from a woman aged 60 to 75 with acute or convalescent COVID-19.

The DNA for the CDR3 is TGTGCCAGCAGCTTAGGGCCAGCGGGGGGGCTAGAGACCCAGTACTTC. Its protein is CASSLGPAGGLETQYF. This chain links TRBV7-8 with TRBJ2-5; 10 nucleotides align to TRBD2. V was pared by 1 base and J by 4 bases, with 6 bases of the junction left unmatched. Germline V gene lookup returns CDR1 SGHVS and CDR2 FQNEAQ. This CDR3 has 16 amino acids.